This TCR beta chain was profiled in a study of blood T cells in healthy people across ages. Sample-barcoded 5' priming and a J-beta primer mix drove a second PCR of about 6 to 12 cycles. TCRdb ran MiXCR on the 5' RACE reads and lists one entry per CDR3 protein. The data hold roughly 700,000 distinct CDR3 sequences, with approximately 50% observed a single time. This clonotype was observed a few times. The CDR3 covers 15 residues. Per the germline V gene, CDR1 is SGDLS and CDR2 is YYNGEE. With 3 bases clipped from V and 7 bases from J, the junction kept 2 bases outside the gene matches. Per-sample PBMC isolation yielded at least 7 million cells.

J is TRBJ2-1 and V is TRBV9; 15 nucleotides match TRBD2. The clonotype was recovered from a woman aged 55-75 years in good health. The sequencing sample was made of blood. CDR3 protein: CASSAGTSGRNEQFF. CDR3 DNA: TGTGCCAGCAGCGCGGGGACTAGCGGGAGGAATGAGCAGTTCTTC.